Below, 11 T cell receptor beta chains from the same sample are listed, as sequenced in a study of OX40 agonist ivuxolimab in advanced cancers. Profiled with immunoSEQ multiplex PCR; TCRdb holds only in-frame clones, not every one. The top ten clones hold around 0.7% of a sample with roughly 80,000 clones, 85% to 95% of them seen once. The sample consisted of CD4+ or CD8+ T cells sorted from blood, taken in a trial of the OX40 agonist ivuxolimab. All receptors come from an adult with an advanced solid tumor such as melanoma, head and neck, liver or kidney cancer.

The rearrangement joins TRBV28 to TRBJ2-3, with no clear D. Germline V gene lookup returns CDR1 MDHEN and CDR2 SYDVKM. The CDR3 is made up of 14 amino acids. Trimming stripped 2 bases from V and 5 bases from J, with 11 bases between. CDR3 sequence (DNA): TGTGCCAGCAGTTTACGACCCTACCAAGATACGCAGTATTTT. It yields the protein CASSLRPYQDTQYF.

The chain joins TRBV7-2 to TRBJ2-5, with unresolved D. Germline values: CDR1 SGHTA, CDR2 FQGNSA. Trimming stripped 2 bases from V and 5 bases from J, with 9 bases between. The CDR3 covers 13 residues. The CDR3 DNA sequence: TGTGCCAGCAGCTTATCGGTGGCTGAGACCCAGTACTTC. It specifies CASSLSVAETQYF.

The V gene is TRBV27, the J gene TRBJ2-2; weak D call: TRBD2 (6 bases). Trimming shortened V by 6 bases and J by 3 bases, and 11 bases separated the two germline ends. The CDR3 spans 14 residues. The V gene's germline CDR1 is MNHEY and CDR2 SMNVEV (reference sequence). In DNA, the CDR3 is TGTGCCAGCAGCCCCGCGGGGTACACCGGGGAGCTGTTTTTT. Protein product: CASSPAGYTGELFF.

The V call is TRBV28, the J call TRBJ2-7, with TRBD1 as a possible D gene (8 bases). Germline-derived CDR1 and CDR2 are MDHEN and SYDVKM. The CDR3 spans 16 residues. The V gene lost 4 bases and the J gene lost 0 bases, with 16 bases spanning the gap. The DNA of the CDR3 is TGTGCCAGCAGTTCCCAGCGGGACAGGTTCTCCTACGAGCAGTACTTC. Protein product: CASSSQRDRFSYEQYF. The whole variable domain, filled in from reference TRBV28 and TRBJ2-7, reads DVKVTQSSRYLVKRTGEKVFLECVQDMDHENMFWYRQDPGLGLRLIYFSYDVKMKEKGDIPEGYSVSREKKERFSLILESASTNQTSMYLCASSSQRDRFSYEQYFGPGTRLTVT.

The chain combines TRBV6-1 with TRBJ1-3, with D unresolved. V gave up 4 bases and J gave up 3 bases, with 10 bases separating them. This CDR3 region has 14 residues. Germline loops: CDR1 MNHNS, CDR2 SASEGT. In nucleotides, the CDR3 is TGTGCCAGCAGTGCTGCCCGAGGTGGAAACACCATATATTTT. It is translated as CASSAARGGNTIYF.

The genes are TRBV7-6 and TRBJ1-1; D might be TRBD1 (6 bases). With 5 bases removed from V and 0 bases from J, the gap between germline ends came to 13 bases. The CDR3 runs to 15 residues. CDR1 SGHVS and CDR2 FNYEAQ come from the germline V gene. The CDR3 DNA reads TGTGCCAGCAGCGCCTACAGGGACATGAACACTGAAGCTTTCTTT. Translated: CASSAYRDMNTEAFF.

This clone was seen a handful of times. V is TRBV7-9 and J is TRBJ1-2; no clear D gene. Germline V gives CDR1 SEHNR, CDR2 FQNEAQ (reference sequence). The CDR3 has 14 amino acids. V was shortened by 3 bases and J by 7 bases, with 15 bases between the two germline ends. CDR3 sequence: CASSFPWPPSGYTF. The DNA of the CDR3 is TGTGCCAGCAGCTTCCCTTGGCCTCCGTCTGGCTACACCTTC.

The chain uses TRBV5-1 and TRBJ2-1; 9 nucleotides line up with TRBD2. This CDR3 contains 14 residues. J lost 7 bases, V lost 3 bases, and 5 bases had no gene match. The germline CDR1 and CDR2 sequences are SGHRS and YFSETQ. The CDR3 here is CASSSGLADNEQFF. The CDR3 DNA reads as TGCGCCAGCAGCTCGGGACTAGCTGATAATGAGCAGTTCTTC.

The rearrangement uses TRBV10-1 and TRBJ2-1, with TRBD2 matching over 8 bases. The germline V gene has CDR1 WNHNN and CDR2 SYGVQD (reference sequence). The CDR3 runs to 12 residues. The CDR3: CEWREDYNEQFF. CDR3 coding DNA: TGCGAGTGGCGGGAGGATTACAATGAGCAGTTCTTC.

The rearrangement uses TRBV5-1 and TRBJ2-1; 14 positions match TRBD2. Trimming took 4 bases from V and 9 from J; bases not matched to a gene: 3. CDR1 is SGHRS, CDR2 YFSETQ, per germline. There are 14 residues in the CDR3. Here the CDR3 reads CASSGTSGRVEQFF. The CDR3 nucleotides read TGCGCCAGCAGCGGGACTAGCGGGAGAGTTGAGCAGTTCTTC.

The rearrangement uses TRBV6-5 and TRBJ2-3; 7 bases agree with TRBD1. The germline V gene encodes CDR1 MNHEY and CDR2 SVGAGI. Trimming at V came to 2 bases and at J to 2 bases, leaving 4 bases not matched to a gene. This CDR3 spans 15 amino acids. CDR3 in amino acids: CASSYSRGPTDTQYF. The CDR3 DNA sequence: TGTGCCAGCAGTTACAGTAGGGGGCCCACAGATACGCAGTATTTT.